The sequence of this T cell receptor (beta chain) was determined in a study of T-cell memory formation after mild COVID-19. General study results and limits: The CD4+ clones that contracted clustered mainly within CM and EM, and the CD8+ clones concentrated in EMRA. Certain responding clones were present in pre-infection memory, suggesting participation of cross-reactive memory.

Germline assignment: CDR1 LNHDA and CDR2 SQIVND (reference sequence). The CDR3 loop spans 15 amino acids. Trimming took 4 bases from V and 6 from J, leaving 15 bases between them. TCRdb reprocessed the 5' RACE reads via MiXCR and lists one record per CDR3 protein. The table includes fewer than 350,000 distinct CDR3 sequences, around 15% detected once. With regard to this clonotype: Antigen: not known.

The receptor was derived from a man aged 18 to 30 who had mild COVID-19 (a few samples of this study predate the infection). Cell type and time point are not known. V is TRBV19 and J is TRBJ2-2; a possible D gene is TRBD1 (6 bases). The sequenced sample consisted of PBMCs or a T cell subset sorted from them (not recorded which). The chain's CDR3 is CASSTPGVEPGELFF. The CDR3 DNA sequence: TGTGCCAGTAGTACCCCAGGGGTCGAACCCGGGGAGCTGTTTTTT.